These 9 T cell receptor beta chains were sequenced from one sample in a study of preoperative IRX-2 immunotherapy in early breast cancer. Here immunoSEQ multiplex PCR was the method, and the copy in TCRdb shows in-frame clones only, minus some. The repertoire consists of 35,000 to 40,000 clones, with 65% to 90% occurring once and the leading ten covering over 1.3%. Specified treatment: preoperative locoregional IRX-2 cytokine immunotherapy. The input for sequencing was lymph node tissue, taken after IRX-2 immunotherapy. These TCRs come from a human donor with breast cancer.

The chain is built from TRBV6-8 and TRBJ1-5; perhaps TRBD1 as D (5 bases). The CDR3 loop spans 15 amino acids. V lost 4 bases to trimming and J lost 0 bases, with 10 bases between them. Germline V lookup: CDR1 MNHGY, CDR2 SAAAGT. The CDR3: CASSSDSYSNQPQHF. The DNA of the CDR3 is TGTGCCAGCAGTTCTGACAGCTATAGCAATCAGCCCCAGCATTTT.

The chain couples TRBV11-3 to TRBJ1-1; D is possibly TRBD1 (5 bases). The CDR3 is 15 amino acids. In germline, CDR1 is SGHNT, CDR2 YENEEA. Trimming removed 0 bases at V and 4 bases at J, with 12 bases between. CDR3 residues: CASSLDVGGSTEAFF. In DNA form, the CDR3 reads TGTGCCAGCAGCTTAGATGTCGGGGGATCCACTGAAGCTTTCTTT.

A few counts support this clone. The chain employs TRBV6-8 and TRBJ1-5; D might be TRBD1 (5 bases). The V end was cut by 0 bases, the J end by 2 bases, with 11 bases between. The germline gives CDR1 MNHGY, CDR2 SAAAGT. The CDR3 contains 16 residues. The CDR3 DNA sequence: TGTGCCAGCAGTTACTCGAATGCCAGGGGCAATCAGCCCCAGCATTTT. Its translation: CASSYSNARGNQPQHF.

This clone was seen a few times. The rearrangement links TRBV6-8 to TRBJ2-1; the match to TRBD1 covers 8 bases. Germline CDR1 is MNHGY and CDR2 is SAAAGT. The trim removed 10 bases at V and 0 bases at J, leaving 17 bases unmatched. The CDR3 consists of 18 residues. In DNA, the CDR3 is TGTGCCACCCTCGGGACAGGTACAAGGATTAGCTCCTACAATGAGCAGTTCTTC. This encodes CATLGTGTRISSYNEQFF.

This chain connects TRBV11-3 to TRBJ2-1, with a weak D call TRBD1 (6 bases). Trimming removed 2 bases at V and 6 bases at J, with 17 bases between. Germline V gene sequence: CDR1 SGHNT, CDR2 YENEEA. The CDR3 covers 16 residues. For the CDR3, the DNA is TGTGCCAGCAGCTTAACAGGGTTCTCGCTTCGCAATGAGCAGTTCTTC. Translating it yields CASSLTGFSLRNEQFF.

The rearrangement uses TRBV5-1 and TRBJ1-1, with D uncertain. Germline lookup yields CDR1 SGHRS and CDR2 YFSETQ. The CDR3 has 14 amino acids. The germline V and J ends were trimmed by 2 bases and 1 base, with 9 bases remaining between them. The CDR3: CASSLLGENTEAFF. The CDR3 bases are TGCGCCAGCAGCTTACTTGGGGAGAACACTGAAGCTTTCTTT.

V usage is TRBV10-1 and J usage is TRBJ2-1, with D possibly TRBD1 on 6 matching bases. V was trimmed by 2 bases and J by 0 bases, leaving 11 bases between them. CDR1 is WNHNN, CDR2 SYGVQD, per germline (reference sequence). This CDR3 has 16 amino acids. The CDR3 reads CASSERTAGSYNEQFF. The DNA for the CDR3 is TGCGCCAGCAGTGAGCGGACAGCCGGCTCCTACAATGAGCAGTTCTTC.

The CDR3 loop is CASRRPRSEKLFF. CDR3 DNA: TGTGCCAGTAGGAGACCACGGAGCGAAAAACTGTTTTTT. The V gene is TRBV19, the J gene TRBJ1-4; D remains ambiguous. Trimming removed 6 bases from V and 8 bases from J, with 13 bases in between. Germline CDR1 reads LNHDA; CDR2 reads SQIVND (reference sequence). The CDR3 consists of 13 residues.

This clone was seen a handful of times. The chain uses TRBV6-8 and TRBJ1-2; no reliable D call. V was shortened by 7 bases and J by 4 bases, with 16 bases between the two germline ends. Germline V gene lookup returns CDR1 MNHGY and CDR2 SAAAGT. This CDR3 contains 14 residues. Written as DNA, the CDR3 is TGTGCCAGCACGTCCGCTACGTACCGCTATGGCTACACCTTC. Protein: CASTSATYRYGYTF.